This passage covers 20 T cell receptor beta chains from one sample sequenced in a study of blood T cell repertoires in COVID-19. Measured with immunoSEQ multiplex PCR; TCRdb has only the in-frame clones, and not every one. The sample has about 220,000 clones, over 75% seen once. Sequencing input: peripheral blood. Source of these receptors: a human donor in a cohort sampled during active COVID-19.

The CDR3 spells CASSPAGGRRNTIYF. The CDR3 DNA follows: TGTGCCAGCTCACCCGCGGGGGGCCGGAGGAACACCATATATTTT. The V call is TRBV18, the J call TRBJ1-3; TRBD1 might be the D (6 bases). Trimming took 3 bases from V and 7 from J, leaving 16 bases between them. CDR1 is KGHSH and CDR2 is LQKENI in the germline V gene. This CDR3 contains 15 residues.

The chain links TRBV19 to TRBJ2-1; 12 bases agree with TRBD2. The V gene's germline CDR1 is LNHDA and CDR2 SQIVND (reference sequence). This CDR3 has 16 residues. V trimming: 6 bases; J trimming: 4 bases; junction bases outside the gene matches: 7. The CDR3 spells CASRPTSGGWYNEQFF. Written as DNA, the CDR3 is TGTGCCAGTAGGCCGACTAGCGGGGGATGGTACAATGAGCAGTTCTTC.

V gene TRBV19 combines with J gene TRBJ2-5; maybe TRBD2 (5 bases). CDR3 length equals 14 residues. Germline CDR1 is LNHDA and CDR2 is SQIVND (reference sequence). The V end lost 0 bases, the J end lost 5 bases, and 10 bases lay between the germline ends. The CDR3 nucleotides are TGTGCCAGTAGTATAGAGAGCGGTCCTGAGACCCAGTACTTC. This encodes CASSIESGPETQYF.

The V call is TRBV11-2, the J call TRBJ2-7, with a possible D match to TRBD1 (6 bases). This CDR3 region has 14 residues. The V end was cut by 1 base, the J end by 0 bases, with 7 bases between. Germline V gene data show CDR1 as SGHAT and CDR2 as FQNNGV. The CDR3 DNA reads as TGTGCCAGCAGCTTAGGGGACAACTCCTACGAGCAGTACTTC. Its translation is CASSLGDNSYEQYF.

The table lists this clone with a few counts. The chain is built from TRBV27 and TRBJ2-5, with 9 bases lining up with TRBD1. This CDR3 has 14 amino acids. Germline V gene sequence: CDR1 MNHEY, CDR2 SMNVEV (reference sequence). V lost 7 bases and J lost 4; bases outside the gene matches: 7. CDR3 nucleotides: TGTGCCAGCAAAGGACAGGGGAGGGGAGAGACCCAGTACTTC. This gives the protein CASKGQGRGETQYF.

The chain uses TRBV7-2 and TRBJ2-2; 11 nucleotides align to TRBD2. Germline CDR1 SGHTA, CDR2 FQGNSA. There are 16 residues in the CDR3. V shed 6 bases and J 1 base; nucleotides not matched to a gene: 4. CDR3 protein: CASRFSGGENTGELFF. The CDR3 DNA is TGTGCCAGCAGATTTAGCGGGGGGGAGAACACCGGGGAGCTGTTTTTT.

The CDR3 DNA sequence: TGTGCCAGCAGCCGGAGGCTGGGGCGGGACAGGGCTTACGAGCAGTACTTC. The encoded protein is CASSRRLGRDRAYEQYF. This sequence joins TRBV4-2 and TRBJ2-7; TRBD1 aligns across 9 bases. CDR3 length: 17 residues. Trimming took 4 bases from V and 4 from J; bases not matched to a gene: 14. CDR1 LGHNA and CDR2 YNFKEQ come from the germline V gene.

The chain carries TRBV7-9 and TRBJ2-7; 7 nucleotides agree with TRBD2. The CDR3 runs 13 residues. The V gene end was trimmed by 6 bases and the J gene end by 6 bases; junction bases not matched to a gene: 8. CDR1 SEHNR and CDR2 FQNEAQ come from the germline V gene (reference sequence). CDR3 sequence: CASRPPTGGEQYF. CDR3 nucleotide sequence: TGTGCCAGCAGACCCCCTACGGGAGGCGAGCAGTACTTC.

V usage is TRBV6-6 and J usage is TRBJ1-5, with 7 nucleotides matching TRBD1. Germline assignment: CDR1 MNHNY and CDR2 SVGAGI (reference sequence). The CDR3 contains 16 residues. Unmatched junction bases numbered 12, after V lost 7 bases and J lost 3 bases. CDR3 region: CASNTLRTGLNQPQHF. The CDR3 bases are TGTGCCAGCAACACACTAAGGACAGGCCTCAATCAGCCCCAGCATTTT.

The chain carries TRBV24-1 and TRBJ1-3; D is uncertain. Per the germline V gene, CDR1 is KGHDR and CDR2 is SFDVKD. Trimming left V 10 bases short and J 3 bases short, with 9 bases between. The CDR3 consists of 12 residues. This chain's CDR3 is CATSQDGNTIYF. CDR3 coding DNA: TGTGCCACTTCCCAGGATGGAAACACCATATATTTT.

This chain connects TRBV6-6 to TRBJ1-3, with D unresolved. The CDR3 runs 14 residues. Trimming shortened V by 8 bases and J by 2 bases, and 13 bases separated the two germline ends. CDR1 MNHNY and CDR2 SVGAGI come from the germline V gene (reference sequence). DNA for the CDR3: TGTGCCAGCGGACCGGGGATGGCTGGAAACACCATATATTTT. This codes for CASGPGMAGNTIYF.

V is TRBV5-6 and J is TRBJ1-1; D is uncertain. The CDR3 is 15 amino acids. Germline V gene data show CDR1 as SGHDT and CDR2 as YYEEEE. Trimming left V 2 bases short and J 0 bases short, with 11 bases between. This CDR3 reads CASSLSGWVNTEAFF. DNA of the CDR3: TGTGCCAGCAGCTTATCGGGGTGGGTGAACACTGAAGCTTTCTTT.

A note on this clone: Other DNA sequences in this specimen translate into the identical CDR3. The rearrangement joins TRBV5-1 to TRBJ2-5; the match to TRBD1 covers 8 bases. CDR1 and CDR2 from the germline V gene are SGHRS and YFSETQ. J gave up 2 bases and V 0 bases, and 0 bases lay outside the gene matches. The CDR3 extends over 14 amino acids. The CDR3 nucleotides read TGCGCCAGCAGCTTGGGGACAGGGCAAGAGACCCAGTACTTC. Protein: CASSLGTGQETQYF. Based on the CDR3 plus reference TRBV5-1 and TRBJ2-5, the full variable domain is KAGVTQTPRYLIKTRGQQVTLSCSPISGHRSVSWYQQTPGQGLQFLFEYFSETQRNKGNFPGRFSGRQFSNSRSEMNVSTLELGDSALYLCASSLGTGQETQYFGPGTRLLVL.

The chain employs TRBV5-5 and TRBJ1-5; no definite D call. Germline CDR1 reads SGHKS; CDR2 reads YYEKEE (reference sequence). This CDR3 is 14 amino acids long. Between the trimmed V and J ends, which lost 1 base and 4 bases, there was a span of 9 bases. The CDR3 region has the DNA TGTGCCAGCAGCTTGCGTAGCCTGAATCAGCCCCAGCATTTT. As protein: CASSLRSLNQPQHF.

In regard to this clone: Its ends do not fully match the called genes, so a read error is possible. The chain joins TRBV28 to TRBJ2-5; 7 nucleotides align to TRBD1. Germline CDR1 MDHEN, CDR2 SYDVKM. CDR3 length: 12 residues. CDR3 residues: CAVGGPRETQYF. CDR3 nucleotides: TGCGCCGTAGGGGGCCCACGGGAGACCCAGTACTTC.

V is TRBV4-1 and J is TRBJ1-1; tentative D call: TRBD1 (5 bases). Germline values: CDR1 MGHRA, CDR2 YSYEKL. V lost 1 base and J 4 bases, leaving 13 bases between the germline ends. CDR3 length: 15 residues. The CDR3 bases are TGCGCCAGCAGCCAAGGGTGGGCAGGGCCCACTGAAGCTTTCTTT. Protein product: CASSQGWAGPTEAFF.

V is TRBV11-3 and J is TRBJ2-1; TRBD2 aligns across 7 bases. The J segment lost 7 bases and the V segment lost 3 bases, leaving 6 bases of the junction unmatched. CDR1 SGHNT and CDR2 YENEEA come from the germline V gene. The CDR3 runs 14 residues. The CDR3 loop reads CASSLMREGNEQFF. CDR3 DNA sequence: TGTGCCAGCAGCTTGATGAGGGAGGGGAATGAGCAGTTCTTC. The full variable domain, in which reference TRBV11-3 and TRBJ2-1 provide the parts outside the CDR3, is EAGVVQSPRYKIIEKKQPVAFWCNPISGHNTLYWYLQNLGQGPELLIRYENEEAVDDSQLPKDRFSAERLKGVDSTLKIQPAELGDSAVYLCASSLMREGNEQFFGPGTRLTVL.

J is TRBJ2-7 and V is TRBV9; TRBD1 matches 7 bases. With 4 bases clipped from V and 0 bases from J, the junction kept 7 bases outside the gene matches. CDR3 length: 15 residues. CDR1 and CDR2 from the germline V gene are SGDLS and YYNGEE. In nucleotides, the CDR3 is TGTGCCAGCAGCAAAGACAGGGCCATCTCCTACGAGCAGTACTTC. This codes for CASSKDRAISYEQYF.

In this sample, this clone turned up once. This chain joins TRBV28 and TRBJ2-6; TRBD1 might be the D (6 bases). The CDR3 covers 15 residues. Germline loops: CDR1 MDHEN, CDR2 SYDVKM. The ends were cut back, 8 bases at V and 0 bases at J, with 11 bases in the middle. This CDR3 is CASEGQPSGANVLTF. The CDR3 coding sequence is TGTGCCAGCGAAGGACAGCCCTCTGGGGCCAACGTCCTGACTTTC.

This chain links TRBV2 with TRBJ2-1; TRBD2 aligns across 14 bases. Germline V gene lookup returns CDR1 SNHLY and CDR2 FYNNEI. This CDR3 contains 15 residues. V lost 6 bases to trimming and J lost 9 bases; unmatched junction nucleotides: 7. Here the CDR3 DNA reads TGTGCCAGCAGCCCGGGACTAGCGGGAGTAAGTGAGCAGTTCTTC. Translated: CASSPGLAGVSEQFF. Full variable domain (outside the CDR3, taken from reference TRBV2 and TRBJ2-1): EPEVTQTPSHQVTQMGQEVILRCVPISNHLYFYWYRQILGQKVEFLVSFYNNEISEKSEIFDDQFSVERPDGSNFTLKIRSTKLEDSAMYFCASSPGLAGVSEQFFGPGTRLTVL.